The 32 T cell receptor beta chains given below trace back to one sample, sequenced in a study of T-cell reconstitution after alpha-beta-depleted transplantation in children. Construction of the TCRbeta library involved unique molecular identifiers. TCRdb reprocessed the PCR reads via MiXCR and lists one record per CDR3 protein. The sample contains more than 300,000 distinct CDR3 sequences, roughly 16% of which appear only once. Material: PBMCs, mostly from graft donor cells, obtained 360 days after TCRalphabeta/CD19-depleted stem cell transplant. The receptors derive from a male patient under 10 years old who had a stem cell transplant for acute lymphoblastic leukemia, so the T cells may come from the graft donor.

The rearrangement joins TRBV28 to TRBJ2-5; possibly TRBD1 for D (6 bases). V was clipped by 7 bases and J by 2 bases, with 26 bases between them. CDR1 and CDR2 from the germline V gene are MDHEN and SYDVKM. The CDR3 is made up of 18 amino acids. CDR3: CASNGLLITEGQQETQYF. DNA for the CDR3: TGTGCCAGCAATGGCCTTCTGATTACCGAGGGACAACAAGAGACCCAGTACTTC.

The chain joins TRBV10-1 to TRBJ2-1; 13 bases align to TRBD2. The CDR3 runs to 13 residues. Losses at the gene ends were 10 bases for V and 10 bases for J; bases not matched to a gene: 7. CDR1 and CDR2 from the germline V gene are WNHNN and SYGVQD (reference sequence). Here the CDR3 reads CATRGTSGTEQFF. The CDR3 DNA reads TGCGCCACCCGGGGGACTAGCGGGACCGAGCAGTTCTTC.

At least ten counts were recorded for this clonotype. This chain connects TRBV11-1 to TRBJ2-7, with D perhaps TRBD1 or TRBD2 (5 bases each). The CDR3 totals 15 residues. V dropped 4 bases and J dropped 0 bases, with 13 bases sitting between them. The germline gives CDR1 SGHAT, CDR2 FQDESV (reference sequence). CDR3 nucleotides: TGTGCCAGCAGCTCCGGGACGGCTAGCTCCTACGAGCAGTACTTC. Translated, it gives CASSSGTASSYEQYF.

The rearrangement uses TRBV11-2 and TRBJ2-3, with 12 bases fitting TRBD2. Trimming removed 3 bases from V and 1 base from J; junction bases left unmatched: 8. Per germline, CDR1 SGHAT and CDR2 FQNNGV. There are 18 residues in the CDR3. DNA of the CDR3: TGTGCCAGCAGCTTTTTCCTAGCGGGAGGGTGGGGCACAGATACGCAGTATTTT. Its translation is CASSFFLAGGWGTDTQYF.

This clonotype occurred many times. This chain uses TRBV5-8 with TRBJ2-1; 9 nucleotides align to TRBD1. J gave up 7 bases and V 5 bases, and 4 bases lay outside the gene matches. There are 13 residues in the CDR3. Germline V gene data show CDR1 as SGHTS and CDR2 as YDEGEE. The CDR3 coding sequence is TGTGCCAGCAGATCGGACAGGGGTAATGAGCAGTTCTTC. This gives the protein CASRSDRGNEQFF.

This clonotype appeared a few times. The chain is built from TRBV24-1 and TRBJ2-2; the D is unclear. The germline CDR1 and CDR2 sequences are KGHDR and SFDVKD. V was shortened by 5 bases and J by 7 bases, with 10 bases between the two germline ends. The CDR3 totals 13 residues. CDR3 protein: CATSAEWRGELFF. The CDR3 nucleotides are TGTGCCACCAGTGCCGAGTGGCGCGGGGAGCTGTTTTTT.

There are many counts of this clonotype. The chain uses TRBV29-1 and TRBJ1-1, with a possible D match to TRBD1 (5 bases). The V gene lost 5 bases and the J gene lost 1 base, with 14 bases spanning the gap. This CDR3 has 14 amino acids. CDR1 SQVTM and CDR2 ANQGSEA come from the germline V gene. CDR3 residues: CSVLPTDTNTEAFF. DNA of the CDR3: TGCAGCGTTCTCCCGACAGATACGAACACTGAAGCTTTCTTT.

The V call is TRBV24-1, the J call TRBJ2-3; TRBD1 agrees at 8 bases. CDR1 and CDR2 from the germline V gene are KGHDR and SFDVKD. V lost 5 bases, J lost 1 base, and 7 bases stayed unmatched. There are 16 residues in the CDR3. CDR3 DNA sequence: TGTGCCACCAGTGCTAGTCTGACAGGGGGCACAGATACGCAGTATTTT. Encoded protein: CATSASLTGGTDTQYF.

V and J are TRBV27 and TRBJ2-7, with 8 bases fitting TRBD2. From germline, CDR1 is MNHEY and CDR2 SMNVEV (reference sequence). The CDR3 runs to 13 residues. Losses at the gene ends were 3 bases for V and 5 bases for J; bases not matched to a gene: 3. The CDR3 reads CASSFGLAHEQYF. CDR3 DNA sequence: TGTGCCAGCAGTTTTGGACTAGCCCACGAGCAGTACTTC.

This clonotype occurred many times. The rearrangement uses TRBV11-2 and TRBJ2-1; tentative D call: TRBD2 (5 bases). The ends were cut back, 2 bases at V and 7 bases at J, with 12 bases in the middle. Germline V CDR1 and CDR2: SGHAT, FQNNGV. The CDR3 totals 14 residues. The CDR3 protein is CASSLLPGENEQFF. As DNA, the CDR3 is TGTGCCAGCAGCTTACTCCCCGGGGAAAATGAGCAGTTCTTC.

CDR3 in DNA: TGCGCCAGCAGCTTGGAAGCCGGGACAGTCTATGGCTACACCTTC. It translates to CASSLEAGTVYGYTF. V is TRBV5-1 and J is TRBJ1-2; 7 bases are a match to TRBD1. Losses at the gene ends were 0 bases for V and 4 bases for J; bases not matched to a gene: 6. CDR1 and CDR2 (germline): SGHRS, YFSETQ. The CDR3 covers 15 residues.

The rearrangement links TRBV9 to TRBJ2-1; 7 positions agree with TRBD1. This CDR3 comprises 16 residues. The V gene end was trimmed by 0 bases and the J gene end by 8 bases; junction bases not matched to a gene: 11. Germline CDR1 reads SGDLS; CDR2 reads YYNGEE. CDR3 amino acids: CASSVGGTAMVDEQFF. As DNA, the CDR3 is TGTGCCAGCAGCGTAGGTGGGACAGCAATGGTAGATGAGCAGTTCTTC.

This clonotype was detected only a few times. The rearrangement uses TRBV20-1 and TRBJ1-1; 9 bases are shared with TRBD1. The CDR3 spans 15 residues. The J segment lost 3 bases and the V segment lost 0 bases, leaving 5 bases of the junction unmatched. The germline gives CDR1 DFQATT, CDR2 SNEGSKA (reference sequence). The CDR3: CSAREGTGWDTEAFF. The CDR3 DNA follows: TGCAGTGCTAGAGAAGGGACAGGGTGGGACACTGAAGCTTTCTTT.

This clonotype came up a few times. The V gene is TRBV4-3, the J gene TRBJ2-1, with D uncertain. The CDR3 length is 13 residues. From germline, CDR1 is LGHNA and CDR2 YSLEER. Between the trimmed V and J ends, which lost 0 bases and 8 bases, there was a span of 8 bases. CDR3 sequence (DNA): TGCGCCAGCAGCCAAGATCGACTTCATGAGCAGTTCTTC. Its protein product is CASSQDRLHEQFF.

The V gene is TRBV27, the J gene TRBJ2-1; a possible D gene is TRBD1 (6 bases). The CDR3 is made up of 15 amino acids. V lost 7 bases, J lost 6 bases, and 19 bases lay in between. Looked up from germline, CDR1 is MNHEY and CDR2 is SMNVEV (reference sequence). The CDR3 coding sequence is TGTGCCAGCAACCAAAGGTACGAAGGGGGCAATGAGCAGTTCTTC. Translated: CASNQRYEGGNEQFF.

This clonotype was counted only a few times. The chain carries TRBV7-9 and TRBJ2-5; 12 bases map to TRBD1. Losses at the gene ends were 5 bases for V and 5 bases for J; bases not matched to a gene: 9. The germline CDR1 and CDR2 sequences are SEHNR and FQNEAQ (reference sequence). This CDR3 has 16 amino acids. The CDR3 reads CASSPGTGGTIETQYF. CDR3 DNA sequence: TGTGCCAGCAGCCCGGGGACAGGGGGCACGATTGAGACCCAGTACTTC.

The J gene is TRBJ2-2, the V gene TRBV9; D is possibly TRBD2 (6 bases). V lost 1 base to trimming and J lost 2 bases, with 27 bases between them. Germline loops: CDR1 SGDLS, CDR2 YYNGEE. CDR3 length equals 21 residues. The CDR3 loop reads CASSVRPTTRWRDLNTGELFF. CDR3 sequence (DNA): TGTGCCAGCAGCGTAAGGCCGACAACGCGGTGGAGGGATCTAAACACCGGGGAGCTGTTTTTT.

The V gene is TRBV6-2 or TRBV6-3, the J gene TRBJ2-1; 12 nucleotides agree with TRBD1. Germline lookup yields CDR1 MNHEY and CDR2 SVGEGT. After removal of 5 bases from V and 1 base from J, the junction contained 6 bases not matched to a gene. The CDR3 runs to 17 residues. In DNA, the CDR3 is TGTGCCAGCAGTGCCTGGGACAGGGGGCGATCCTACAATGAGCAGTTCTTC. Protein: CASSAWDRGRSYNEQFF.

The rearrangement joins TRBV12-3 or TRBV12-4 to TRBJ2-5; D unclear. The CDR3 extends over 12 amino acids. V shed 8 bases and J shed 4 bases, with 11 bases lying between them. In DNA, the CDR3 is TGTGCCAGCGGAGTTGTGCGAGAGACCCAGTACTTC. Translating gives CASGVVRETQYF.

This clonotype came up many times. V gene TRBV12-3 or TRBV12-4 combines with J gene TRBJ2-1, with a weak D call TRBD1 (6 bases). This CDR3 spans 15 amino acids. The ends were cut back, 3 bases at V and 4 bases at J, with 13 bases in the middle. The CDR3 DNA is TGTGCCAGCAGTTTTTGGGAGAGGGGGTACAATGAGCAGTTCTTC. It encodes CASSFWERGYNEQFF.

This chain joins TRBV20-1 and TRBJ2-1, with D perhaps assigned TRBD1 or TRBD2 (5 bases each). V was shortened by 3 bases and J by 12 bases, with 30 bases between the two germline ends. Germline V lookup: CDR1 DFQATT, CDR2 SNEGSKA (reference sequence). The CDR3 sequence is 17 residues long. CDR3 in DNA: TGCAGTGCTAGTGACCCACCCCCCGGGGAAGGGGTTCTGGGGCAGTTCTTC. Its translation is CSASDPPPGEGVLGQFF.

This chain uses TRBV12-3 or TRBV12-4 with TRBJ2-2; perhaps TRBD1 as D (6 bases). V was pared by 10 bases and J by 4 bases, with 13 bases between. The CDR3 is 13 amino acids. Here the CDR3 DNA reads TGTGCCACAGTTTTAGGGGGCACCGGGGAGCTGTTTTTT. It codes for CATVLGGTGELFF.

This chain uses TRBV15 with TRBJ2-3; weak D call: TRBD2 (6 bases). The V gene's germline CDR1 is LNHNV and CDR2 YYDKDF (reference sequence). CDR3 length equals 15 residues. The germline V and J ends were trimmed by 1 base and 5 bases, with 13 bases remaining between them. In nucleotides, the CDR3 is TGTGCCACCAGCAGAGCAGGCGGGGCGGGAGATACGCAGTATTTT. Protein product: CATSRAGGAGDTQYF.

The CDR3 DNA reads as TGCGCCAGCAGCTGGGGGCCAGGACAGACCATGAACACTGAAGCTTTCTTT. Its translation is CASSWGPGQTMNTEAFF. The V and J genes are TRBV5-1 and TRBJ1-1; possible D gene TRBD1, 6 bases. Germline V CDR1 and CDR2: SGHRS, YFSETQ. Trimming stripped 3 bases from V and 0 bases from J, with 18 bases between. The CDR3 has 17 residues.

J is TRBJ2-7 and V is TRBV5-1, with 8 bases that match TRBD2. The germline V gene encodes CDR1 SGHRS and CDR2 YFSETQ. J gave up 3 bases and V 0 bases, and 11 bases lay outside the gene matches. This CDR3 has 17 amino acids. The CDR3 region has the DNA TGCGCCAGCAGCTTGGACCCTCGGGGGGGTTGGGTCTACGAGCAGTACTTC. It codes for CASSLDPRGGWVYEQYF. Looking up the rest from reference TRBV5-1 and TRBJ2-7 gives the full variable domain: KAGVTQTPRYLIKTRGQQVTLSCSPISGHRSVSWYQQTPGQGLQFLFEYFSETQRNKGNFPGRFSGRQFSNSRSEMNVSTLELGDSALYLCASSLDPRGGWVYEQYFGPGTRLTVT.

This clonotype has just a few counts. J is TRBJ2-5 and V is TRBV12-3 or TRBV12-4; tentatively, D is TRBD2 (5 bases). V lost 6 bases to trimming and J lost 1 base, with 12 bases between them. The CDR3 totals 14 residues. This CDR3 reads CASSHAGGQETQYF. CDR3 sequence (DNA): TGTGCCAGCAGCCACGCAGGAGGCCAAGAGACCCAGTACTTC.

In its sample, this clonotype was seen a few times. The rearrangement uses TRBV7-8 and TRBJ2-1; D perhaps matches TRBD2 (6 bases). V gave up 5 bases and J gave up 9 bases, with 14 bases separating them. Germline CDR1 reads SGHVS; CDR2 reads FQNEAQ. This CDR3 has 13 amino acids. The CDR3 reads CASSASRSGEQFF. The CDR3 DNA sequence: TGTGCCAGCAGCGCCAGCCGTAGCGGTGAGCAGTTCTTC.

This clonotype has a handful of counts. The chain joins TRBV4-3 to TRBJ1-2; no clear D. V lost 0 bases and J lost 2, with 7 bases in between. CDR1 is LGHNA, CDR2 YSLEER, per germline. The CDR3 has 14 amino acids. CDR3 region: CASSQERHNYGYTF. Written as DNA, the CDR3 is TGCGCCAGCAGCCAAGAGAGGCACAACTATGGCTACACCTTC.

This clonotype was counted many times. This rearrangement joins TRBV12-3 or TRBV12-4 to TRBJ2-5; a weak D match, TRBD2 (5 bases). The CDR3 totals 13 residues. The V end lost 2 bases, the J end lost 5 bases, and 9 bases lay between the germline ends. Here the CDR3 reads CASSLKRRETQYF. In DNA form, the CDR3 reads TGTGCCAGCAGTTTAAAAAGGAGGGAGACCCAGTACTTC.

Here the CDR3 reads CAWNYRGGSYEQYF. The CDR3 DNA is TGTGCCTGGAATTATAGGGGTGGCTCCTACGAGCAGTACTTC. This chain joins TRBV30 and TRBJ2-7; D may be TRBD1 (5 bases). The CDR3 is 14 residues long. Per germline, CDR1 GTSNPN and CDR2 SVGIG (reference sequence). Trimming took 4 bases from V and 0 from J, leaving 13 bases between them.

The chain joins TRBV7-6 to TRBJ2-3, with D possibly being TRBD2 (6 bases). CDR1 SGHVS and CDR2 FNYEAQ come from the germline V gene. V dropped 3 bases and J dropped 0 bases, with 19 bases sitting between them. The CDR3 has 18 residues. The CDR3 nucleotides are TGTGCCAGCAGCTTCATAAGGGGCCCGGAGGGTAGCACAGATACGCAGTATTTT. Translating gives CASSFIRGPEGSTDTQYF.

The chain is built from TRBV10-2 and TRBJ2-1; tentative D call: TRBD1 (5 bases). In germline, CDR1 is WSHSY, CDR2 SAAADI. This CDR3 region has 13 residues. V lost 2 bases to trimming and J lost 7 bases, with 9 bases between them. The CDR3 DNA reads TGCGCCAGCAGTGAGAAGGGGATTAATGAGCAGTTCTTC. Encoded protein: CASSEKGINEQFF.